One sample yielded the 16 T cell receptor beta chains listed below, sequenced in a study of blood T cell repertoires in COVID-19. This table comes from immunoSEQ multiplex PCR, and its TCRdb copy is limited to in-frame clones, with some not included. The data show about 170,000 clones, around 84% seen once. Sequences were obtained from peripheral blood. The receptors stem from a human donor with acute or convalescent COVID-19. The donor label of this sample is uncertain.

The chain links TRBV19 to TRBJ2-7, with D maybe TRBD2 (7 bases). Germline V lookup: CDR1 LNHDA, CDR2 SQIVND (reference sequence). The CDR3 has 13 amino acids. The V gene lost 10 bases and the J gene lost 2 bases, with 15 bases spanning the gap. DNA for the CDR3: TGTGCCACTCTGGGAGGGGACACCTACGAGCAGTACTTC. It codes for CATLGGDTYEQYF.

The J gene is TRBJ2-2, the V gene TRBV18, with 10 positions matching TRBD2. The ends lost 2 bases at V and 4 bases at J; junction bases unmatched: 7. CDR3 length: 17 residues. Per the germline V gene, CDR1 is KGHSH and CDR2 is LQKENI. Written as DNA, the CDR3 is TGTGCCAGCTCACCAGTCGCTAGCGGGGGCCTCACCGGGGAGCTGTTTTTT. Its translation: CASSPVASGGLTGELFF.

The rearrangement uses TRBV24-1 and TRBJ1-1, with D hard to call. The CDR3 is 14 residues long. CDR1 and CDR2 (germline): KGHDR, SFDVKD. Trimming stripped 0 bases from V and 8 bases from J, with 12 bases between. CDR3 DNA sequence: TGTGCCACCAGTGATTTGAAGGCAGGCAGGGAAGCTTTCTTT. Encoded protein: CATSDLKAGREAFF.

This rearrangement joins TRBV7-2 to TRBJ2-7; possibly TRBD2 for D (6 bases). V dropped 1 base and J dropped 3 bases, with 7 bases sitting between them. Germline CDR1 is SGHTA and CDR2 is FQGNSA. The CDR3 length is 13 residues. In DNA form, the CDR3 reads TGTGCCAGCAGCTTAGGGAGGGACTACGAGCAGTACTTC. Translation: CASSLGRDYEQYF.

The chain employs TRBV5-8 and TRBJ1-5, with D hard to call. The V gene lost 4 bases and the J gene lost 6 bases, with 11 bases spanning the gap. There are 13 residues in the CDR3. CDR1 SGHTS and CDR2 YDEGEE come from the germline V gene. CDR3 DNA sequence: TGTGCCAGCAGCCCCGCGTCACGTCAGCCCCAGCATTTT. This codes for CASSPASRQPQHF.

The V call is TRBV30, the J call TRBJ1-6; TRBD1 matches 7 bases. CDR3 size: 14 residues. V lost 4 bases and J lost 6; bases outside the gene matches: 6. CDR1 and CDR2 from the germline V gene are GTSNPN and SVGIG (reference sequence). For the CDR3, the DNA is TGTGCCTGGACAGGGGGGTCTCCTAATTCACCCCTCCACTTT. Translation gives CAWTGGSPNSPLHF.

V usage is TRBV7-9 and J usage is TRBJ1-4; 9 bases are shared with TRBD1. CDR1 is SEHNR, CDR2 FQNEAQ, per germline (reference sequence). With 3 bases clipped from V and 7 bases from J, the junction kept 6 bases outside the gene matches. The CDR3 extends over 15 amino acids. The CDR3 loop is CASSLDRGRGEKLFF. The CDR3 coding sequence is TGTGCCAGCAGCTTGGACAGGGGTCGGGGTGAAAAACTGTTTTTT.

V gene TRBV30 combines with J gene TRBJ2-3, with 11 bases identical to TRBD2. V gave up 0 bases and J gave up 5 bases; unmatched junction bases: 13. The CDR3 extends over 18 amino acids. Germline loops: CDR1 GTSNPN, CDR2 SVGIG (reference sequence). Here the CDR3 DNA reads TGTGCCTGGAGTGTTAGTATTACTAGCGGGGGCCGGAGAGATACGCAGTATTTT. Amino acid sequence: CAWSVSITSGGRRDTQYF.

CDR3 in DNA: TGTGCCAGCAGCCCACTAGCGGGGGGGAACACTGAGCAGTTCTTC. Its translation: CASSPLAGGNTEQFF. V gene TRBV5-4 combines with J gene TRBJ2-1, with TRBD2 matching 13 bases. Germline V gene lookup returns CDR1 SGHNT and CDR2 YYREEE (reference sequence). The CDR3 contains 15 residues. The V segment lost 4 bases and the J segment 9 bases; nucleotides outside the gene matches: 7.

The chain joins TRBV28 to TRBJ1-2, with TRBD1 as a possible D gene (6 bases). Per the germline V gene, CDR1 is MDHEN and CDR2 is SYDVKM. The CDR3 loop spans 21 amino acids. Trimming pared 2 bases from V and 1 base from J, leaving 29 bases between. CDR3 amino acids: CASSLVAPVGQHIIHNYGYTF. DNA of the CDR3: TGTGCCAGCAGTTTAGTCGCCCCAGTCGGACAGCATATAATCCATAACTATGGCTACACCTTC.

V usage is TRBV2 and J usage is TRBJ2-2, with D maybe TRBD1 (6 bases). The CDR3 length is 18 residues. V lost 6 bases, J lost 6 bases, and 26 bases lay in between. The germline CDR1 and CDR2 sequences are SNHLY and FYNNEI. This CDR3 is CASSVIAIRGSWAGELFF. The DNA of the CDR3 is TGTGCCAGCAGCGTAATCGCTATAAGGGGGAGTTGGGCCGGGGAGCTGTTTTTT. The full variable domain, its missing parts supplied by reference TRBV2 and TRBJ2-2, is EPEVTQTPSHQVTQMGQEVILRCVPISNHLYFYWYRQILGQKVEFLVSFYNNEISEKSEIFDDQFSVERPDGSNFTLKIRSTKLEDSAMYFCASSVIAIRGSWAGELFFGEGSRLTVL.

The chain recombines TRBV19 with TRBJ1-3; 10 positions match TRBD1. V lost 5 bases to trimming and J lost 0 bases; unmatched junction nucleotides: 10. CDR3 length: 18 amino acids. CDR1 LNHDA and CDR2 SQIVND come from the germline V gene (reference sequence). The CDR3 loop is CASSAAGTGAFSGNTIYF. For the CDR3, the DNA is TGTGCCAGTAGTGCCGCCGGGACAGGGGCTTTCTCTGGAAACACCATATATTTT.

This chain uses TRBV11-2 with TRBJ1-5, with 8 positions matching TRBD1. Trimming cost V 4 bases and J 6 bases; bases outside gene matches: 11. Germline V CDR1 and CDR2: SGHAT, FQNNGV. The CDR3 has 16 residues. The CDR3 sequence: CASSSRTGSRGQPQHF. For the CDR3, the DNA is TGTGCCAGCAGCTCTCGGACAGGGTCCCGAGGTCAGCCCCAGCATTTT.

The chain couples TRBV5-5 to TRBJ1-6; D may be TRBD1 (5 bases). This CDR3 is 17 amino acids long. The V end was cut by 2 bases, the J end by 6 bases, with 18 bases between. The germline gives CDR1 SGHKS, CDR2 YYEKEE (reference sequence). CDR3 DNA: TGTGCCAGCAGCTTTAGCCAGGGCCCTTATGGTAATTCACCCCTCCACTTT. Translating it yields CASSFSQGPYGNSPLHF.

Only a few counts were recorded for this clone. The rearrangement uses TRBV28 and TRBJ2-3; D ambiguous. This CDR3 spans 14 amino acids. The V gene's germline CDR1 is MDHEN and CDR2 SYDVKM. Trimming removed 4 bases from V and 0 bases from J, with 8 bases in between. DNA of the CDR3: TGTGCCAGCAGTTATGAACGGAGCACAGATACGCAGTATTTT. It codes for CASSYERSTDTQYF. Using reference TRBV28 and TRBJ2-3 for the parts outside the CDR3, the full variable domain is DVKVTQSSRYLVKRTGEKVFLECVQDMDHENMFWYRQDPGLGLRLIYFSYDVKMKEKGDIPEGYSVSREKKERFSLILESASTNQTSMYLCASSYERSTDTQYFGPGTRLTVL.

The chain has TRBV7-3 and TRBJ1-6, with D possibly TRBD1 on 6 matching bases. The CDR3 has 15 residues. Between the trimmed V and J ends, which lost 4 bases and 6 bases, there was a span of 13 bases. CDR1 and CDR2 (germline): SGHTA, FQGTGA. The CDR3, as DNA: TGTGCCAGCAGCTCAATGACAGGCTTTAATTCACCCCTCCACTTT. It yields the protein CASSSMTGFNSPLHF.